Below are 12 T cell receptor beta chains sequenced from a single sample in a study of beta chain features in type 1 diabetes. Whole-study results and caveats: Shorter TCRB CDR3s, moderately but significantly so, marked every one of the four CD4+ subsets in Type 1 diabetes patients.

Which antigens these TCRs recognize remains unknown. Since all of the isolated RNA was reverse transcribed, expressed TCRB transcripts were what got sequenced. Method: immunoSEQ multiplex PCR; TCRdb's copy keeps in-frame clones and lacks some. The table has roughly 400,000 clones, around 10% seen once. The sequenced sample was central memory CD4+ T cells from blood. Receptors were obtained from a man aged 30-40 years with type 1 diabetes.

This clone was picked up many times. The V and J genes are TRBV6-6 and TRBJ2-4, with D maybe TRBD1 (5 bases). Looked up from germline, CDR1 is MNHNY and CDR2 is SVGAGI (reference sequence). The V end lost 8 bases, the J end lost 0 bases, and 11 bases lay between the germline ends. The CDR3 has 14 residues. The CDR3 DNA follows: TGTGCCAGCGTAGACCAGGGAGCCAAAAACATTCAGTACTTC. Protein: CASVDQGAKNIQYF.

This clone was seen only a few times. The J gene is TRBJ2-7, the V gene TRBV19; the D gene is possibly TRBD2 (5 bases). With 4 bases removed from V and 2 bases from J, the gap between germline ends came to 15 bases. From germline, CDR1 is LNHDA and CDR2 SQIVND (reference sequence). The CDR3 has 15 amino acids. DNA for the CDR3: TGTGCCAGTAGTACCGCGAGGGCTCTCGCCTACGAGCAGTACTTC. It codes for CASSTARALAYEQYF.

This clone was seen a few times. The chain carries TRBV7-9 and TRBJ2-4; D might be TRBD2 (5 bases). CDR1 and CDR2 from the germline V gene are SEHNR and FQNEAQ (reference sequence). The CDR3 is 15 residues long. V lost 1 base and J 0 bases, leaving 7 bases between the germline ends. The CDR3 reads CASSLDGVAKNIQYF. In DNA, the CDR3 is TGTGCCAGCAGCTTAGACGGGGTAGCCAAAAACATTCAGTACTTC.

CDR3 coding DNA: TGCGCCAGCAGCTTGGCCGGGACAGGGGACTACGAGCAGTACTTC. This sequence encodes CASSLAGTGDYEQYF. This chain links TRBV5-1 with TRBJ2-7; 10 bases line up with TRBD1. There are 15 residues in the CDR3. Looked up from germline, CDR1 is SGHRS and CDR2 is YFSETQ. The junction had 3 bases not matched to a gene; V was cut back by 0 bases and J by 3 bases. Variable domain in full (rest from reference TRBV5-1 and TRBJ2-7): KAGVTQTPRYLIKTRGQQVTLSCSPISGHRSVSWYQQTPGQGLQFLFEYFSETQRNKGNFPGRFSGRQFSNSRSEMNVSTLELGDSALYLCASSLAGTGDYEQYFGPGTRLTVT.

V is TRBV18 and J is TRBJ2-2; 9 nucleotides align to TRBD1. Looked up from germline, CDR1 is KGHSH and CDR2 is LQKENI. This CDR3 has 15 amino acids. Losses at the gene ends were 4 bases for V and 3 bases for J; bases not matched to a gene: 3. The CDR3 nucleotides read TGTGCCAGCTCACAACAGGGGGCACACACCGGGGAGCTGTTTTTT. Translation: CASSQQGAHTGELFF.

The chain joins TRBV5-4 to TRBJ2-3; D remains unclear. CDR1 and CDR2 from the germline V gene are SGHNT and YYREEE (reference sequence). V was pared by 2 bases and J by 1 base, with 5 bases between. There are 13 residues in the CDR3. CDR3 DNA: TGTGCCAGCAGCTTATTTCGCACAGATACGCAGTATTTT. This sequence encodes CASSLFRTDTQYF.

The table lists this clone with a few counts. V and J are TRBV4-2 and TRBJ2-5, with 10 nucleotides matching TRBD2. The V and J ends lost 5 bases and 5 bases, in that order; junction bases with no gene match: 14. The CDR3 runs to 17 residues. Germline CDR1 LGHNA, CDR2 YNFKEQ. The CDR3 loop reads CASSSRTSGPSPETQYF. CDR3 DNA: TGTGCCAGCAGCTCTAGGACTAGCGGACCCTCCCCCGAGACCCAGTACTTC.

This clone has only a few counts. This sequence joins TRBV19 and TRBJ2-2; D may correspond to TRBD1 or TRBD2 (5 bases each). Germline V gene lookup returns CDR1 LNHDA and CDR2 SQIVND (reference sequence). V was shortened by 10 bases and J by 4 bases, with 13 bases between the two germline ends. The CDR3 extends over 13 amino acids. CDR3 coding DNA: TGTGCCACCCGAGAGGGGCGCACCGGGGAGCTGTTTTTT. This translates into CATREGRTGELFF.

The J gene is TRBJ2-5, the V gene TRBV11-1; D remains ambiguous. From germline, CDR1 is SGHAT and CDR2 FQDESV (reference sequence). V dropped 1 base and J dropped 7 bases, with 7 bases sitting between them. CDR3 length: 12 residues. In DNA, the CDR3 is TGTGCCAGCAGCTTAGAGGAATGGACCCAGTACTTC. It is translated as CASSLEEWTQYF.

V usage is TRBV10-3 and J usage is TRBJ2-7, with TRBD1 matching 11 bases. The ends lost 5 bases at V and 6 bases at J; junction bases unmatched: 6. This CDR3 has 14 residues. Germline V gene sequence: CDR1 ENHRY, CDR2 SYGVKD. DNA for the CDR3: TGTGCCATCAGTTCCGGGACAGGGGGTCTCGAGCAGTACTTC. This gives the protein CAISSGTGGLEQYF.

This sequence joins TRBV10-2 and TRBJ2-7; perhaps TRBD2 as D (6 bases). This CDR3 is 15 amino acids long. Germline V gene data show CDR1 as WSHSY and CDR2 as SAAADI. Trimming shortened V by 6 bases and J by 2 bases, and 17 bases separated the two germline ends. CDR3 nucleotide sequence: TGCGCCAGCAGGGAGCCAAACGGGGGAACCTACGAGCAGTACTTC. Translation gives CASREPNGGTYEQYF.

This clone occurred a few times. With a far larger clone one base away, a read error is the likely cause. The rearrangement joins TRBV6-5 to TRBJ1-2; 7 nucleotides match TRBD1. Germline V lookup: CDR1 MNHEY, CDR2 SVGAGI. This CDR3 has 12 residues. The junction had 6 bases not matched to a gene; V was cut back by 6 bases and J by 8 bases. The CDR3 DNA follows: TGTGCCAGCAGCACCACAGGGGACGGCTACACCTTC. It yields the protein CASSTTGDGYTF.